This TCR beta chain was identified in a study of T cell responses to AZD1222 COVID-19 vaccine. Profiled with immunoSEQ multiplex PCR; TCRdb holds only in-frame clones, not every one. The sample yields 150,000 or so clones, about 93% seen once. Trimming removed 9 bases from V and 2 bases from J; junction bases left unmatched: 8. Germline V gene lookup returns CDR1 MGHRA and CDR2 YSYEKL. The CDR3 contains 15 residues. The sequencing here drew on peripheral blood, taken on day 0 of AZD1222 vaccination. The receptor was derived from an adult in good health. This chain uses TRBV4-1 with TRBJ1-1; 11 bases agree with TRBD1. The CDR3 loop reads CASHRTGGANTEAFF. CDR3 coding DNA: TGCGCCAGTCATCGGACAGGGGGCGCAAACACTGAAGCTTTCTTT.